These 30 T cell receptor beta chains originate from one sample sequenced in a study of glioma-infiltrating T cells. The iRepertoire nested amplicon-rescue multiplex PCR amplified TCR alpha and beta CDR3s from RNA. TCRdb used MiXCR to reprocess the multiplex PCR reads, holding one entry per CDR3 protein. The table shows about 140,000 distinct CDR3 sequences, with approximately 40% occurring only once. The source material was glioma tissue, nonneoplastic brain tissue, or PBMCs (not recorded which). The origin of the receptors is a human donor with low-grade glioma or glioblastoma, undergoing nonglioma brain surgery, or in good health (not recorded which).

The rearrangement uses TRBV18 and TRBJ1-2; a possible D gene is TRBD1 (6 bases). CDR1 and CDR2 from the germline V gene are KGHSH and LQKENI. The CDR3 contains 14 residues. Trimming shortened V by 3 bases and J by 5 bases, and 13 bases separated the two germline ends. CDR3 residues: CASSPTDRSYGYTF. CDR3 nucleotide sequence: TGTGCCAGCTCACCGACGGACAGAAGTTATGGCTACACCTTC.

This clonotype was recorded many times. The genes are TRBV24-1 and TRBJ2-3; no clear D. This CDR3 spans 13 amino acids. Per the germline V gene, CDR1 is KGHDR and CDR2 is SFDVKD. V lost 4 bases and J 2 bases, leaving 6 bases between the germline ends. The CDR3 DNA reads as TGTGCCACCAGTGACACCTCCACAGATACGCAGTATTTT. Its translation: CATSDTSTDTQYF.

This clonotype has at least ten counts. V and J are TRBV7-2 and TRBJ2-3; 8 bases line up with TRBD1. This CDR3 region has 14 residues. The V and J ends lost 7 bases and 6 bases, in that order; junction bases with no gene match: 9. The germline V gene has CDR1 SGHTA and CDR2 FQGNSA. As DNA, the CDR3 is TGTGCCAGCATTCCACAGGGGGTATCGGATACGCAGTATTTT. Amino acids: CASIPQGVSDTQYF. The full variable domain, its missing parts supplied by reference TRBV7-2 and TRBJ2-3, is GAGVSQSPSNKVTEKGKDVELRCDPISGHTALYWYRQSLGQGLEFLIYFQGNSAPDKSGLPSDRFSAERTGGSVSTLTIQRTQQEDSAVYLCASIPQGVSDTQYFGPGTRLTVL.

This clonotype was counted a few times. The gene calls are TRBV7-8 and TRBJ1-2; D uncertain. The CDR3 loop spans 16 amino acids. CDR1 and CDR2 (germline): SGHVS, FQNEAQ. Trimming removed 5 bases from V and 7 bases from J, with 23 bases in between. Written as DNA, the CDR3 is TGTGCCAGCAGCCAGCTTAGCCCCCAGGACGTAGGTGGCTACACCTTC. Its protein product is CASSQLSPQDVGGYTF.

V is TRBV5-1 and J is TRBJ2-1; 11 nucleotides agree with TRBD2. The CDR3 runs 16 residues. Germline V CDR1 and CDR2: SGHRS, YFSETQ. J gave up 0 bases and V 4 bases, and 3 bases lay outside the gene matches. DNA for the CDR3: TGCGCCAGCAGCAGGACTAGCGGGTCCTCCTACAATGAGCAGTTCTTC. Translated: CASSRTSGSSYNEQFF.

The gene calls are TRBV20-1 and TRBJ2-4, with a tentative D call TRBD1 (5 bases). The CDR3 has 16 residues. V lost 1 base, J lost 0 bases, and 13 bases lay in between. Germline lookup yields CDR1 DFQATT and CDR2 SNEGSKA (reference sequence). CDR3 residues: CSARVGSTVAKNIQYF. DNA of the CDR3: TGCAGTGCTAGAGTGGGGTCGACAGTAGCCAAAAACATTCAGTACTTC.

The gene calls are TRBV15 and TRBJ2-5, with D possibly TRBD1 on 6 matching bases. Germline V CDR1 and CDR2: LNHNV, YYDKDF (reference sequence). The V end lost 2 bases, the J end lost 5 bases, and 12 bases lay between the germline ends. The CDR3 runs 14 residues. CDR3 DNA: TGTGCCACCAGCAGAATACAGGGAGTCGAGACCCAGTACTTC. Its protein is CATSRIQGVETQYF.

CDR3 sequence reads: CSVAGLATGELFF. The CDR3 DNA sequence: TGCAGCGTGGCAGGACTAGCAACCGGGGAGCTGTTTTTT. The chain has TRBV29-1 and TRBJ2-2, with 8 bases that match TRBD2. Trimming at V came to 6 bases and at J to 5 bases, leaving 5 bases not matched to a gene. This CDR3 has 13 amino acids. Germline CDR1 SQVTM, CDR2 ANQGSEA.

This clonotype turned up a few times. The rearrangement uses TRBV28 and TRBJ1-1; 7 positions match TRBD1. With 5 bases clipped from V and 1 base from J, the junction kept 7 bases outside the gene matches. This CDR3 spans 15 amino acids. Germline CDR1 MDHEN, CDR2 SYDVKM. CDR3 DNA sequence: TGTGCCAGCAGTACCCCGGACAGGACGAACACTGAAGCTTTCTTT. Residues: CASSTPDRTNTEAFF.

CDR3 bases: TGTGCCAGCAGCTCCCGGCAGCGGGCCTACGAGCAGTACTTC. Translating it yields CASSSRQRAYEQYF. This sequence joins TRBV7-2 and TRBJ2-7, with a weak D call TRBD2 (6 bases). This CDR3 contains 14 residues. Between the trimmed V and J ends, which lost 4 bases and 2 bases, there was a span of 12 bases. Germline values: CDR1 SGHTA, CDR2 FQGNSA.

In its sample, this clonotype was seen many times. The V gene is TRBV6-1, the J gene TRBJ2-7, with 11 nucleotides matching TRBD2. From germline, CDR1 is MNHNS and CDR2 SASEGT. CDR3 length: 16 residues. V was clipped by 0 bases and J by 0 bases; unmatched bases: 1. The CDR3 reads CASSEAGTSGSYEQYF. In DNA, the CDR3 is TGTGCCAGCAGTGAAGCGGGGACTAGCGGCTCCTACGAGCAGTACTTC.

The V call is TRBV6-6, the J call TRBJ1-1; D is uncertain. Between the trimmed V and J ends, which lost 1 base and 6 bases, there was a span of 6 bases. Germline assignment: CDR1 MNHNY and CDR2 SVGAGI (reference sequence). The length of the CDR3 is 12 residues. CDR3 nucleotide sequence: TGTGCCAGCAGTTACTTCCCCTCTGAAGCTTTCTTT. This translates into CASSYFPSEAFF.

The rearrangement links TRBV28 to TRBJ1-2, with unresolved D. V dropped 4 bases and J dropped 5 bases, with 14 bases sitting between them. Germline V CDR1 and CDR2: MDHEN, SYDVKM. The CDR3 sequence is 14 residues long. CDR3 sequence (DNA): TGTGCCAGCAGTTCACGTCCGGACGTGTATGGCTACACCTTC. It is translated as CASSSRPDVYGYTF.

The chain joins TRBV10-3 to TRBJ1-6, with TRBD1 identical over 7 bases. The CDR3 spans 14 residues. J was trimmed by 7 bases and V by 0 bases; bases with no gene match: 0. From germline, CDR1 is ENHRY and CDR2 SYGVKD. The CDR3 nucleotides are TGTGCCATCAGTGAGTCGACAGGGAATTCACCCCTCCACTTT. Its translation: CAISESTGNSPLHF.

The chain employs TRBV6-2 or TRBV6-3 and TRBJ2-1; TRBD1 matches 9 bases. The V gene's germline CDR1 is MNHEY and CDR2 SVGEGT. The V gene end was trimmed by 6 bases and the J gene end by 9 bases; junction bases not matched to a gene: 12. This CDR3 comprises 15 residues. In DNA form, the CDR3 reads TGTGCCAGCAGGCTTACGGGACAGGGTGTGAGTGAGCAGTTCTTC. Translation gives CASRLTGQGVSEQFF.

As for this clonotype: A junction end diverges from the germline sequence, so it may reflect a read error. The gene calls are TRBV20-1 and TRBJ1-1; D is ambiguous. The CDR3 runs to 15 residues. Germline lookup yields CDR1 DFQATT and CDR2 SNEGSKA (reference sequence). CDR3 amino acids: CSAGDSRTPGTEAFF. Written as DNA, the CDR3 is TGCAGTGCTGGAGATTCGAGGACCCCGGGGACTGAAGCTTTCTTT.

This clonotype showed up just a few times. The chain links TRBV20-1 to TRBJ1-1; 9 nucleotides match TRBD1. The germline gives CDR1 DFQATT, CDR2 SNEGSKA (reference sequence). The CDR3 totals 15 residues. With 5 bases clipped from V and 5 bases from J, the junction kept 12 bases outside the gene matches. CDR3 in DNA: TGCAGTGCTCTTGGACAGGGGAGGGGAAATACTGAAGCTTTCTTT. Amino acid sequence: CSALGQGRGNTEAFF.

The chain has TRBV12-3 or TRBV12-4 and TRBJ1-2; possible D gene TRBD1, 6 bases. V shed 5 bases and J shed 1 base, with 8 bases lying between them. The CDR3 has 13 amino acids. The CDR3 nucleotides read TGTGCCAGCAGTGGGACAAATAACTATGGCTACACCTTC. Translated: CASSGTNNYGYTF.

V gene TRBV6-1 combines with J gene TRBJ1-2; D unresolved. The CDR3 length is 11 residues. Per germline, CDR1 MNHNS and CDR2 SASEGT. V shed 7 bases and J shed 10 bases, with 13 bases lying between them. CDR3 sequence (DNA): TGTGCCAGCACCGAAGAAAGGGCCTACACCTTC. Residues: CASTEERAYTF.

This clonotype was detected only a few times. At one of its ends the junction is not consistent with the germline gene, which may arise from a read error. The chain joins TRBV28 to TRBJ2-3, with 9 bases identical to TRBD2. The CDR3 spans 12 residues. Germline V gene sequence: CDR1 MDHEN, CDR2 SYDVKM. CDR3 sequence: CASSWAGGPTGF. The CDR3 region has the DNA TGTGCCAGCAGTTGGGCGGGAGGGCCCACCGGCTTT.

This clonotype came up many times. The rearrangement links TRBV7-2 to TRBJ1-1, with TRBD1 matching 9 bases. J lost 5 bases, V lost 5 bases, and 3 bases had no gene match. The germline gives CDR1 SGHTA, CDR2 FQGNSA. CDR3 length equals 13 residues. As DNA, the CDR3 is TGTGCCAGCAGCGCGGGACAGGGAACTGAAGCTTTCTTT. It codes for CASSAGQGTEAFF.

This clonotype came up many times. V usage is TRBV6-2 or TRBV6-3 and J usage is TRBJ2-1; 7 bases agree with TRBD2. Trimming removed 11 bases from V and 4 bases from J; junction bases left unmatched: 8. Germline CDR1 is MNHEY and CDR2 is SVGEGT. This CDR3 spans 13 amino acids. CDR3 residues: CACGASGYNEQFF. The CDR3 DNA sequence: TGTGCCTGTGGTGCTAGCGGTTACAATGAGCAGTTCTTC.

This clonotype was observed a handful of times. The V and J genes are TRBV14 and TRBJ2-3; 12 nucleotides align to TRBD2. After removal of 4 bases from V and 2 bases from J, the junction contained 4 bases not matched to a gene. The CDR3 sequence is 16 residues long. From germline, CDR1 is SGHDN and CDR2 FVKESK. The CDR3 nucleotides are TGTGCCAGCAGCCGCACTAGCGGGAGGCTCACAGATACGCAGTATTTT. This sequence encodes CASSRTSGRLTDTQYF.

Details on this clonotype: The germline gene is not matched at one end of the junction; a read error may be the cause. The J gene is TRBJ1-1, the V gene TRBV20-1; D not resolved. The CDR3 has 13 amino acids. CDR1 is DFQATT and CDR2 is SNEGSKA in the germline V gene (reference sequence). The CDR3 protein is CSAGEKKGTEAFF. CDR3 in DNA: TGCAGTGCTGGAGAGAAGAAAGGCACTGAAGCTTTCTTT.

This clonotype has more than one count but fewer than ten. The V and J genes are TRBV28 and TRBJ2-7; D call uncertain. Trimming took off 5 bases at V and 9 bases at J, with 14 bases between the two ends. Germline values: CDR1 MDHEN, CDR2 SYDVKM. CDR3 length: 12 amino acids. The CDR3 reads CASSQSPTWQYF. CDR3 bases: TGTGCCAGCAGTCAATCCCCGACTTGGCAGTACTTC.

Points on this clonotype: Since a much larger clone is just one base distant, this may be a read error. The chain recombines TRBV7-2 with TRBJ2-1; D is unresolved. V was cut by 6 bases and J by 1 base, with 13 bases left in between. CDR3 length: 15 amino acids. Germline CDR1 reads SGHTA; CDR2 reads FQGNSA. CDR3 sequence (DNA): TGTGCCAGCAGGGATCGAGGTAGGTCCTACAATGAGCAGTTCTTC. This encodes CASRDRGRSYNEQFF.

The rearrangement links TRBV6-6 to TRBJ2-7; D call uncertain. This CDR3 comprises 13 residues. V gave up 0 bases and J gave up 3 bases, with 6 bases separating them. Germline lookup yields CDR1 MNHNY and CDR2 SVGAGI (reference sequence). The CDR3 sequence: CASSYSLGYEQYF. The CDR3 nucleotides are TGTGCCAGCAGTTACTCTCTGGGCTACGAGCAGTACTTC.

This clonotype has a handful of counts. The chain couples TRBV20-1 to TRBJ2-7; tentatively, D is TRBD1 or TRBD2 (5 bases each). The CDR3 totals 15 residues. Germline CDR1 is DFQATT and CDR2 is SNEGSKA (reference sequence). The V and J ends lost 3 bases and 3 bases respectively, with 18 bases between them. CDR3 in amino acids: CSASEFGDPYYEQYF. For the CDR3, the DNA is TGCAGTGCTAGCGAGTTCGGGGACCCCTACTACGAGCAGTACTTC.

This chain connects TRBV10-3 to TRBJ2-5, with a tentative D call TRBD2 (7 bases). The CDR3 covers 17 residues. The germline V gene has CDR1 ENHRY and CDR2 SYGVKD. Trimming stripped 6 bases from V and 2 bases from J, with 22 bases between. The CDR3 loop is CAISHGGGGAIQETQYF. DNA of the CDR3: TGTGCCATCAGCCACGGGGGTGGGGGGGCCATTCAAGAGACCCAGTACTTC.

This rearrangement joins TRBV7-9 to TRBJ2-7; perhaps TRBD1 as D (5 bases). The CDR3 totals 13 residues. Germline loops: CDR1 SEHNR, CDR2 FQNEAQ (reference sequence). Trimming took off 5 bases at V and 3 bases at J, with 11 bases between the two ends. The CDR3 protein is CASSPRQNYEQYF. The CDR3 region has the DNA TGTGCCAGCAGCCCCCGACAGAACTACGAGCAGTACTTC.